This T cell receptor beta chain was documented in a study of tumor-infiltrating lymphocytes in primary liver carcinoma. Looking at the study overall: Staged T1-T3 N0M0, the tumors had sizes that ranged from about 4 to 10 cm across.

CDR1 is MNHEY, CDR2 SVGEGT, per germline. There are 14 residues in the CDR3. Unsorted whole blood supplied the blood RNA, and germline DNA was isolated too. Patients in the cohort were treatment-naive and living with chronic HBV infection. As to this clonotype: A much larger clone is a single base away; this may be a read error.

Production of TCR beta cDNA used 400 to 600 ng total RNA together with a constant-region primer. Investigators got TCR beta libraries out of three nested multiplex PCR rounds, done with slightly modified ARM-PCR. A C-beta reverse primer was combined with TRBV1-TRBV30 forward primers in the first two PCR rounds, and each round had 10 cycles. One entry per CDR3 protein results from TCRdb running MiXCR on the multiplex PCR reads. The table has over 250,000 distinct CDR3 sequences, nearly 60% seen once. Material for sequencing was peripheral blood. The source of this sequence is a young woman with primary liver carcinoma and hepatitis B virus infection. V gene TRBV6-2 or TRBV6-3 combines with J gene TRBJ2-1, with D possibly matching TRBD2 (6 bases). The CDR3 spells CASGRTSSHNEQFF. CDR3 coding DNA: TGTGCCAGCGGCCGCACTAGCTCCCACAATGAGCAGTTCTTC.